The rows below give T cell receptor beta chains drawn from one sample of a study of CD8 T cells in ankylosing spondylitis. TCRdb re-analysed the 5' RACE reads in MiXCR, keeping a single row per CDR3 protein. The sample contains approximately 140,000 distinct CDR3 sequences, approximately 44% of which appear only once. Sequencing was done on a sample of synovial fluid, either unsorted or a sorted T cell fraction (not recorded which). The receptors come from a male donor with ankylosing spondylitis. Each CDR3 is given with its conserved first and last residue. The D gene is left open where the match is weak. Not all rows give a size; the values are once, few, many and, for expanded clones, a class.

clone_size,j_call,v_call,d_call,cdr3_nt,cdr3_aa
few,TRBJ2-7,TRBV10-3,.,TGTGCCATCCGAACGGTGGAGCGCTACGAGCAGTACTTC,CAIRTVERYEQYF
.,TRBJ2-3,TRBV9,.,TGTGCCAGCAGCCAAGTAGTGCCGGGGGGCACAGATACGCAGTATTTT,CASSQVVPGGTDTQYF
.,TRBJ1-1,TRBV4-1,TRBD1,TGCGCCAGCACCCGACAGGGGAGCACTGAAGCTTTCTTT,CASTRQGSTEAFF
.,TRBJ2-7,TRBV11-2,.,TGTGCCAGCAGCTGGCCCCCGAGACTAGGGACCTACGAGCAGTACTTC,CASSWPPRLGTYEQYF
.,TRBJ2-7,TRBV5-1,.,TGCGCCAGCAGCTTGACGTCGTGGGACGAGCAGTACTTC,CASSLTSWDEQYF
once,TRBJ2-1,TRBV6-1,TRBD2,TGTGCCAGCAGTGAATGGGGGACTAGCGGGGGCAATGAGCAGTTCTTC,CASSEWGTSGGNEQFF
.,TRBJ2-1,TRBV5-6,.,TGTGCCAGCAGCTTCGAGAAGAATAGGCAGTTCTTC,CASSFEKNRQFF
.,TRBJ2-7,TRBV6-2/TRBV6-3,TRBD1,TGTGCCAGCAGCCCAGACAGGGGGCGTCGGTGCTACGAGCAGTACTTC,CASSPDRGRRCYEQYF
.,TRBJ1-1,TRBV7-9,TRBD1,TGTGCCAGCAGCCTAACGGACAGGGGCAACACTGAAGCTTTCTTT,CASSLTDRGNTEAFF
few,TRBJ1-1,TRBV29-1,.,TGCAGCGTTGAAGGGGACACTTCTGAAGCTTTCTTT,CSVEGDTSEAFF
.,TRBJ1-2,TRBV6-1,.,TGTGCCAGCAGTGAAATTTTTTGGAACAGCTATGGCTACACCTTC,CASSEIFWNSYGYTF
.,TRBJ1-1,TRBV29-1,.,TGCAGCGTTGTAGGGATGTACACTGAAGCTTTCTTT,CSVVGMYTEAFF
once,TRBJ1-5,TRBV19,TRBD1,TGTGCCAGTAGTATCCCTACCGGGACAGGGGGTTACAATCAGCCCCAGCATTTT,CASSIPTGTGGYNQPQHF
many,TRBJ1-6,TRBV20-1,TRBD1,TGCAGTGCTACCCCCCGACAGGGCTTCGATTCACCCCTCCACTTT,CSATPRQGFDSPLHF
few,TRBJ1-3,TRBV5-1,.,TGCGCCAGCAGCTTGATCCCGGATCTCTCTGGAAACACCATATATTTT,CASSLIPDLSGNTIYF
.,TRBJ1-1,TRBV12-3/TRBV12-4,TRBD1,TGTGCCAGCAGTTTAGGAACCGGGACAGGGATGAACACTGAAGCTTTCTTT,CASSLGTGTGMNTEAFF
few,TRBJ1-2,TRBV10-3,.,TGTGCCATCAGTGAGCCCACAGGGAAACTAAACTATGGCTACACCTTC,CAISEPTGKLNYGYTF
few,TRBJ1-1,TRBV7-9,.,TGTGCCAGCAGCTTAGCGTCGGATTTCCTTATGAACACTGAAGCTTTCTTT,CASSLASDFLMNTEAFF
.,TRBJ1-4,TRBV2,TRBD1,TGTGCCAGCAGTGTCGGGACAGGGTGCGGTAATGAAAAACTGTTTTTT,CASSVGTGCGNEKLFF
.,TRBJ2-3,TRBV5-1,.,TGCGCCAGCAGCTTTGGGGCCTACACAGATACGCAGTATTTT,CASSFGAYTDTQYF
few,TRBJ1-4,TRBV4-1,.,TGCGCCAGCAGCCAAGATACAGTCTGGCGGTATGAAAAACTGTTTTTT,CASSQDTVWRYEKLFF
.,TRBJ1-2,TRBV4-1,.,TGCGCCAGCAGTGTTCGGAGCCTTCACTATGGCTACACCTTC,CASSVRSLHYGYTF
.,TRBJ2-7,TRBV20-1,TRBD1,TGCAGTGCCACGGTGGGGACAGGGAGGTGGGAGCAGTACTTC,CSATVGTGRWEQYF
.,TRBJ2-3,TRBV7-8,.,TGTGCCAGCAGCTGGTCTGACGGGAGCACAGATACGCAGTATTTT,CASSWSDGSTDTQYF
.,TRBJ1-5,TRBV27,.,TGTGCCAGCAGTCCCCCCTTGCTACTTAATCAGCCCCAGCATTTT,CASSPPLLLNQPQHF
few,TRBJ1-2,TRBV29-1,.,TGCAGCGCCTCGACAGGAGCGCGTGTCTACACCTTC,CSASTGARVYTF
few,TRBJ2-1,TRBV28,TRBD2,TGTGCCAGCAGTTTCGGGACTAGTGTTGGCTCCTACAATGAGCAGTTCTTC,CASSFGTSVGSYNEQFF
.,TRBJ2-1,TRBV20-1,TRBD2,TGCAGTGCTAGAGATTATTGGGGGACTAGCGGGAAGCGGGTCTACAATGAGCAGTTCTTC,CSARDYWGTSGKRVYNEQFF
.,TRBJ1-1,TRBV29-1,.,TGCAGCGGGGGATCTATAAGAATCCTGAACACTGAAGCTTTCTTT,CSGGSIRILNTEAFF
.,TRBJ2-7,TRBV6-1,.,TGTGCCAGCAGTCCCCAGGTAGGGGGAGGCTCCTACGAGCAGTACTTC,CASSPQVGGGSYEQYF
.,TRBJ2-1,TRBV5-5,.,TGTGCCAGCAGCGTCACAGCCAGCTCCTACAATGAGCAGTTCTTC,CASSVTASSYNEQFF
.,TRBJ1-1,TRBV28,.,TGTGCCAGCAGCCTAGGGGGGGCATATGGCACTGAAGCTTTCTTT,CASSLGGAYGTEAFF
.,TRBJ2-5,TRBV28,TRBD1,TGTGCCAGCAGGCTACTCGACAGGGACCAAGAGACCCAGTACTTC,CASRLLDRDQETQYF
few,TRBJ2-1,TRBV30,.,TGTGCCGGCCCAGGGTCCGGGAATGAGCAGTTCTTC,CAGPGSGNEQFF
once,TRBJ1-2,TRBV3-1,TRBD1,TGTGCCAGCAGCCGACCCTACAGGGGGAACAGGGCCCCTGGGGGTTTCTATGGCTACACCTTC,CASSRPYRGNRAPGGFYGYTF
.,TRBJ2-1,TRBV28,TRBD2,TGTGCCAGCAGTTTAATTCTAGCGGGAACCCCAGGGGAGCAGTTCTTC,CASSLILAGTPGEQFF
few,TRBJ1-1,TRBV7-9,.,TGTGCCAGCAGCTTTGTCAAGGGGTTGGTGAACACTGAAGCTTTCTTT,CASSFVKGLVNTEAFF
.,TRBJ2-1,TRBV29-1,.,TGCAGCGTTGAATTGGCTTGGGGGTACAATGAGCAGTTCTTC,CSVELAWGYNEQFF
many,TRBJ1-1,TRBV9,.,TGTGCCAGCAGCCCAGGGACAACCCTGACTGAAGCTTTCTTT,CASSPGTTLTEAFF
.,TRBJ2-1,TRBV20-1,.,TGCAGTGCTAGAGACCGGGTGGCCTACAATGAGCAGTTCTTC,CSARDRVAYNEQFF
few,TRBJ1-2,TRBV4-1,.,TGCGCCAGCAGCCAAGGTCGGGGGCGAAGGCGCTATGGCTACACCTTC,CASSQGRGRRRYGYTF
once,TRBJ2-1,TRBV2,TRBD2,TGTGCCAGCAGTACCGGGACTAGCGCTTCCTACAATGAGCAGTTCTTC,CASSTGTSASYNEQFF
many,TRBJ1-1,TRBV7-9,.,TGTGCCAGCGGGGACACTGAAGCTTTCTTT,CASGDTEAFF
.,TRBJ2-1,TRBV12-3/TRBV12-4,TRBD2,TGTGCCAGCAGTTTACTTGCGGGAGGGCGGGATGAGCAGTTCTTC,CASSLLAGGRDEQFF
.,TRBJ1-6,TRBV2,.,TGTGCCAGCAGTGACCTGGCAGCTAACTATAATTCACCCCTCCACTTT,CASSDLAANYNSPLHF
.,TRBJ2-3,TRBV12-3/TRBV12-4,TRBD1,TGTGCCAGCAGCCTGACAGGGGGCTGGACAGATACGCAGTATTTT,CASSLTGGWTDTQYF
.,TRBJ2-1,TRBV14,.,TGTGCCAGCAGCTATGAATGGGAAACTCAGAACAATGAGCAGTTCTTC,CASSYEWETQNNEQFF
.,TRBJ1-2,TRBV7-9,.,TGTGCCAGCAGCTTAACCGGGACACCGCATGGCTACACCTTC,CASSLTGTPHGYTF
.,TRBJ1-1,TRBV4-1,.,TGCGCCAGCAGCCAAGTACGAGGGCTGGATGAAGCTTTCTTT,CASSQVRGLDEAFF
.,TRBJ2-2,TRBV4-2,.,TGTGCCAGCAGCCAAGGGGTGGAGGTCGGGGAGCTGTTTTTT,CASSQGVEVGELFF
many,TRBJ2-7,TRBV7-9,.,TGTGCCAGCAGCTTAGCGTGGGGCCCCTCTGGCGAGCAGTACTTC,CASSLAWGPSGEQYF
many,TRBJ2-1,TRBV6-1,TRBD2,TGTGCCAGCACCCTGACTAGCGGGGATCCCTACAATGAGCAGTTCTTC,CASTLTSGDPYNEQFF
few,TRBJ2-7,TRBV2,TRBD2,TGTGCCAGCACCGGGACTAAGACATACGAGCAGTACTTC,CASTGTKTYEQYF
.,TRBJ2-7,TRBV12-3/TRBV12-4,TRBD1,TGTGCCAGCAGTTTGGATTGGGACAGGGGCTACTACGAGCAGTACTTC,CASSLDWDRGYYEQYF
few,TRBJ2-7,TRBV7-8,.,TGTGCCAGCAGCGTTTGGGGAGGGGGATCGAACGAGCAGTACTTC,CASSVWGGGSNEQYF
.,TRBJ2-7,TRBV13,TRBD2,TGTGCCAGCAGGCTAGGGACTAGCGGGGACTACGAGCAGTACTTC,CASRLGTSGDYEQYF
.,TRBJ2-3,TRBV20-1,.,TGCAGTGCTCTACCCCAAAGGGCTAGCACAGATACGCAGTATTTT,CSALPQRASTDTQYF
.,TRBJ2-7,TRBV27,TRBD1,TGTGCCAGCAGTTTAGTGGACAGGGCCCACGAGCAGTACTTC,CASSLVDRAHEQYF
few,TRBJ1-5,TRBV24-1,.,TGTGCCACCCAGGAGCTGAGCAATCAGCCCCAGCATTTT,CATQELSNQPQHF
few,TRBJ2-1,TRBV6-4,.,TGTGCCAGCAGTGACTCGACTAGCTACAATGAGCAGTTCTTC,CASSDSTSYNEQFF